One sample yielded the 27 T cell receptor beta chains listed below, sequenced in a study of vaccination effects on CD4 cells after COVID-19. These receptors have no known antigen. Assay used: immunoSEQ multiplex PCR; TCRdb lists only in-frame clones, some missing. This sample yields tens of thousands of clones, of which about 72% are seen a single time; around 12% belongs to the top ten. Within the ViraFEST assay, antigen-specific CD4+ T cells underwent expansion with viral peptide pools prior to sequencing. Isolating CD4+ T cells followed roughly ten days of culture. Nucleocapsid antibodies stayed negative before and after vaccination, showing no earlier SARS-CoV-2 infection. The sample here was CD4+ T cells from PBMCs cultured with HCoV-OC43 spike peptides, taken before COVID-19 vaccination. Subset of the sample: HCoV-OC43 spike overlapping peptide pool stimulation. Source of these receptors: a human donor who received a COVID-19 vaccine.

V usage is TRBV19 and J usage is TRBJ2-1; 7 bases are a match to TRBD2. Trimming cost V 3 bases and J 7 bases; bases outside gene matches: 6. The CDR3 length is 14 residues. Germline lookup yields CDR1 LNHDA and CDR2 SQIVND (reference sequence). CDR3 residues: CASSIGRERNEQFF. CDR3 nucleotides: TGTGCCAGTAGTATCGGGCGGGAGAGGAATGAGCAGTTCTTC.

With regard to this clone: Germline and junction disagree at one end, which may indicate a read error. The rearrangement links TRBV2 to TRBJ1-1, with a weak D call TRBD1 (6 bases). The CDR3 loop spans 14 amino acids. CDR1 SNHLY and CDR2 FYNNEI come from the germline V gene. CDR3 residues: CASSGRQGNAEAFF. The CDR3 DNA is TGTGCCAGCAGTGGGAGGCAGGGGAACGCTGAAGCTTTCTTT.

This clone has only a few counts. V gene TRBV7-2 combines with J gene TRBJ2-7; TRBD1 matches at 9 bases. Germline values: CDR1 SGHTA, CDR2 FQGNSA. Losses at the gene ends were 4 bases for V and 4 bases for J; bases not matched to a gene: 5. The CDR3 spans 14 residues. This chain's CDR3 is CASSSPGQGYEQYF. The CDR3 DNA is TGTGCCAGCAGCTCCCCGGGACAGGGATACGAGCAGTACTTC.

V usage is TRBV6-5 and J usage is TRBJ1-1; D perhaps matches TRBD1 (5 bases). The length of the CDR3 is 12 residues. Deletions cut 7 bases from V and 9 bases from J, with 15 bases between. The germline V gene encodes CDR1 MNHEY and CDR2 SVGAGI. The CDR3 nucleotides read TGTGCCAGCATGGGGGACGAGGGGCAAGCTTTCTTT. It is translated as CASMGDEGQAFF.

CDR3 protein: CASREQGVSYNSPLHF. Written as DNA, the CDR3 is TGTGCCAGCAGGGAACAGGGGGTCTCCTATAATTCACCCCTCCACTTT. The chain carries TRBV6-1 and TRBJ1-6, with 8 positions matching TRBD1. Germline CDR1 MNHNS, CDR2 SASEGT. V was pared by 6 bases and J by 0 bases, with 4 bases of the junction left unmatched. CDR3 size: 16 residues.

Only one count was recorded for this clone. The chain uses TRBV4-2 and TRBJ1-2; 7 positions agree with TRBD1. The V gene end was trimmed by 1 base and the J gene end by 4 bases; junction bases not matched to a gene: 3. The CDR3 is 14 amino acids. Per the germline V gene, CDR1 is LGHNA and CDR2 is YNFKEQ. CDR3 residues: CASSQGGQIYGYTF. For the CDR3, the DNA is TGTGCCAGCAGCCAAGGGGGACAGATCTATGGCTACACCTTC.

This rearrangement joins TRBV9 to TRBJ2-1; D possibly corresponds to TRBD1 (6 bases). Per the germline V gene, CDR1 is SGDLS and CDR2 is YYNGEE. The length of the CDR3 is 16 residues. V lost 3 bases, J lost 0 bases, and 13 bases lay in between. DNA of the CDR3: TGTGCCAGCAGCGGCCAGGGGTACAGCTCCTACAATGAGCAGTTCTTC. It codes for CASSGQGYSSYNEQFF. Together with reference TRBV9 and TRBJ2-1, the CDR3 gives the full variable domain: DSGVTQTPKHLITATGQRVTLRCSPRSGDLSVYWYQQSLDQGLQFLIQYYNGEERAKGNILERFSAQQFPDLHSELNLSSLELGDSALYFCASSGQGYSSYNEQFFGPGTRLTVL.

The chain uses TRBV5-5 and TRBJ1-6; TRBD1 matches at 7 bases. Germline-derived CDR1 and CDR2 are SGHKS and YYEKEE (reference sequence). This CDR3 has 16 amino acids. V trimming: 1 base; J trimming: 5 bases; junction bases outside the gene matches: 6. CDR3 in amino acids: CASSLSGQADNSPLHF. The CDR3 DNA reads TGTGCCAGCAGCTTGAGTGGACAGGCTGATAATTCACCCCTCCACTTT.

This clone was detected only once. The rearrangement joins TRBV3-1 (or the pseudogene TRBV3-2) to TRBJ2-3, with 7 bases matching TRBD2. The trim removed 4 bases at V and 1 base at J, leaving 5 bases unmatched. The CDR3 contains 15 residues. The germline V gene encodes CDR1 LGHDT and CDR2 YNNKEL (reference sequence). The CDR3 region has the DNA TGTGCCAGCAGCCCGGGGGGTTTCCGCACAGATACGCAGTATTTT. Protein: CASSPGGFRTDTQYF.

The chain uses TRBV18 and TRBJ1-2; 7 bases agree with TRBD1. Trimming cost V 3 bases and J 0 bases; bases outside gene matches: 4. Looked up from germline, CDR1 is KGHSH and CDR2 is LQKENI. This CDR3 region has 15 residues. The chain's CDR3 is CASSPQGGPNYGYTF. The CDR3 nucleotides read TGTGCCAGCTCACCCCAGGGGGGACCTAACTATGGCTACACCTTC.

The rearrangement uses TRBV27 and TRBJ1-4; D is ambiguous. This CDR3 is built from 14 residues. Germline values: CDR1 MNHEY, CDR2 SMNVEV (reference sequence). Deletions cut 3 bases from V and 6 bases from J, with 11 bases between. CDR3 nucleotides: TGTGCCAGCAGTTTGGGCAGGTTTGATGAAAAACTGTTTTTT. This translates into CASSLGRFDEKLFF.

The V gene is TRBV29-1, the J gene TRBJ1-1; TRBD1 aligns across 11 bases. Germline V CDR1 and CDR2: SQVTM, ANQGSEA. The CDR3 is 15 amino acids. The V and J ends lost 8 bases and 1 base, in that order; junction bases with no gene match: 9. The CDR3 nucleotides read TGCAGCTCACATGGACAGGGGGCTTGGAACACTGAAGCTTTCTTT. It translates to CSSHGQGAWNTEAFF. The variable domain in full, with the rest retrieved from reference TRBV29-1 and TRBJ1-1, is SAVISQKPSRDICQRGTSLTIQCQVDSQVTMMFWYRQQPGQSLTLIATANQGSEATYESGFVIDKFPISRPNLTFSTLTVSNMSPEDSSIYLCSSHGQGAWNTEAFFGQGTRLTVV.

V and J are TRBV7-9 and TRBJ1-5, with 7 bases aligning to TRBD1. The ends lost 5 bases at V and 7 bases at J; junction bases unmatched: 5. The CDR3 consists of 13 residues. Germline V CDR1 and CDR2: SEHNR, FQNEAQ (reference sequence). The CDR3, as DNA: TGTGCCAGCAGCACACAGACAGGGCAGCCCCAGCATTTT. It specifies CASSTQTGQPQHF.

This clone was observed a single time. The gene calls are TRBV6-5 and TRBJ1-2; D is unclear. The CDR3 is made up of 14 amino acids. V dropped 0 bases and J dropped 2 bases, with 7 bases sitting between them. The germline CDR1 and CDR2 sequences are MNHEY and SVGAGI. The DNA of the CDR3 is TGTGCCAGCAGTTACTCACACGGCAACTATGGCTACACCTTC. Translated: CASSYSHGNYGYTF.

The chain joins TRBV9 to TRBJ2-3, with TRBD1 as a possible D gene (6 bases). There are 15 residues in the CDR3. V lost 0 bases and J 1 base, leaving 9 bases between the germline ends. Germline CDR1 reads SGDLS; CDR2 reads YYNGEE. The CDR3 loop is CASSVGTGRTDTQYF. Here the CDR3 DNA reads TGTGCCAGCAGCGTAGGTACAGGGCGCACAGATACGCAGTATTTT.

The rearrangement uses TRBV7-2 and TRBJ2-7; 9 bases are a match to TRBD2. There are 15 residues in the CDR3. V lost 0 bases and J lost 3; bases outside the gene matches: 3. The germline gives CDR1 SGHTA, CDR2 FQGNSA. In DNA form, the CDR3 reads TGTGCCAGCAGCTTAGCTAGCGGGAGCGGCTACGAGCAGTACTTC. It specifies CASSLASGSGYEQYF.

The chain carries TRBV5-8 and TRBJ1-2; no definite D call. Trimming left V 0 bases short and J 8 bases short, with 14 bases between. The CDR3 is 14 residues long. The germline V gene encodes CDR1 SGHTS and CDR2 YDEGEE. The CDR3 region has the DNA TGTGCCAGCAGCTTGGAGCAGGTCGGGTACGGCTACACCTTC. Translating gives CASSLEQVGYGYTF.

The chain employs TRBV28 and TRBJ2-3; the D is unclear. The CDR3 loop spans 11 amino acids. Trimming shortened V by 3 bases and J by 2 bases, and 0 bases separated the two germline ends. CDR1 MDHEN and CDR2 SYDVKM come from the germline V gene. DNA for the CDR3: TGTGCCAGCAGTTTCACAGATACGCAGTATTTT. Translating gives CASSFTDTQYF.

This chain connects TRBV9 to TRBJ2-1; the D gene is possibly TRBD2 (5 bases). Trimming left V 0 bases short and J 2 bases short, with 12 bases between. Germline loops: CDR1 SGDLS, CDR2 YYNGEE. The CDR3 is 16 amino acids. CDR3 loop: CASSVDEGFAYNEQFF. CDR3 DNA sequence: TGTGCCAGCAGCGTAGATGAGGGCTTCGCCTACAATGAGCAGTTCTTC.

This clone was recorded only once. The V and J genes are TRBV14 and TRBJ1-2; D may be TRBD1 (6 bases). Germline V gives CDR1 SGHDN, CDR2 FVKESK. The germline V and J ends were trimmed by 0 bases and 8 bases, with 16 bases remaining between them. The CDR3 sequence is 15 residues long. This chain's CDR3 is CASSQDPGALRGYTF. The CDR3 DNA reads TGTGCCAGCAGCCAAGATCCAGGGGCATTACGGGGCTACACCTTC.

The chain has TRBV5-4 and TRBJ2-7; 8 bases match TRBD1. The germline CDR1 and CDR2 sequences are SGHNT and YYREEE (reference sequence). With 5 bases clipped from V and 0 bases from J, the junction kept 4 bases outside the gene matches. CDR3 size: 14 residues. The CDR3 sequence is CASRRTGSSYEQYF. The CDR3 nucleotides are TGTGCCAGCAGACGGACAGGGAGCTCCTACGAGCAGTACTTC.

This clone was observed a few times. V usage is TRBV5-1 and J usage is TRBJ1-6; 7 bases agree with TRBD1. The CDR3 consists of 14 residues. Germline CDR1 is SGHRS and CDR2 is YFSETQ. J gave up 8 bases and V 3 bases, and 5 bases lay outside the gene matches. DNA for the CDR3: TGCGCCAGCAGCTCGACAGGGCTCGATTCACCCCTCCACTTT. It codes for CASSSTGLDSPLHF. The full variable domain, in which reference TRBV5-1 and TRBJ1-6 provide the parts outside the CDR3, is KAGVTQTPRYLIKTRGQQVTLSCSPISGHRSVSWYQQTPGQGLQFLFEYFSETQRNKGNFPGRFSGRQFSNSRSEMNVSTLELGDSALYLCASSSTGLDSPLHFGNGTRLTVT.

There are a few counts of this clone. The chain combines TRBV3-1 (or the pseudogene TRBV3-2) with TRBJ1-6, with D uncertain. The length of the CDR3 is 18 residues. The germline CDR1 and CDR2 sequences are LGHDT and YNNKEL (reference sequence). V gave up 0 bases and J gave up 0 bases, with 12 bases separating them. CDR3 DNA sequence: TGTGCCAGCAGCCAAGATTACGGGGTCGCCTCCTATAATTCACCCCTCCACTTT. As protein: CASSQDYGVASYNSPLHF.

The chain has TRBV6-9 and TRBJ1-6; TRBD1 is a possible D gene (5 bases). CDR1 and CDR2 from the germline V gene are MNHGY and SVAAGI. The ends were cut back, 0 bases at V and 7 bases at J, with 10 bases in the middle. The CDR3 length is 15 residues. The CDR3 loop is CASSYSKTANSPLHF. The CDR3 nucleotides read TGTGCCAGCAGTTATTCTAAGACAGCCAATTCACCCCTCCACTTT.

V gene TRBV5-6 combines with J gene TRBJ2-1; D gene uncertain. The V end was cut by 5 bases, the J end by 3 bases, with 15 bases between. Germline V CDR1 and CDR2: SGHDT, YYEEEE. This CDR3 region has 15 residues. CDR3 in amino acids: CASSPVSWFYNEQFF. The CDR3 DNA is TGTGCCAGCAGTCCAGTTTCGTGGTTCTACAATGAGCAGTTCTTC.

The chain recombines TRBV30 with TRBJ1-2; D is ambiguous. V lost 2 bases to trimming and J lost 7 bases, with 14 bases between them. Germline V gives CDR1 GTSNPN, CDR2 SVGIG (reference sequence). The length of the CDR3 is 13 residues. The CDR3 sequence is CAWSLTLKGGYTF. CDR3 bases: TGTGCCTGGAGTTTGACGCTTAAAGGTGGCTACACCTTC. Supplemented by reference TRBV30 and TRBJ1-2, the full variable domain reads SQTIHQWPATLVQPVGSPLSLECTVEGTSNPNLYWYRQAAGRGLQLLFYSVGIGQISSEVPQNLSASRPQDRQFILSSKKLLLSDSGFYLCAWSLTLKGGYTFGSGTRLTVV.

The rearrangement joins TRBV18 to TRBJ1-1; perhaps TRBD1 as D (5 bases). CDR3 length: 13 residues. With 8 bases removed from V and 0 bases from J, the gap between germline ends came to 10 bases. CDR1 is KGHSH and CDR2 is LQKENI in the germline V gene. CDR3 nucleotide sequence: TGTGCCAGCCGGGGCGGTATGAACACTGAAGCTTTCTTT. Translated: CASRGGMNTEAFF.